This T cell receptor beta chain was profiled in a study of blood T cell repertoires in COVID-19. Germline CDR1 SGHDT, CDR2 YYEEEE. The CDR3 has 14 residues. Trimming shortened V by 3 bases and J by 1 base, and 10 bases separated the two germline ends. In the original workflow: From reference gene primer amplification, estimates of nucleated cell counts were derived. Some clones are missing from TCRdb's copy, which holds only in-frame ones; the method was immunoSEQ multiplex PCR. D and trimming were read from the DNA, whereas the V and J calls and clone size are those reported in that table. This sample yields around 98,000 clones, of which approximately 86% are seen a single time; 11% belongs to the top ten.

Sequencing was done on a sample of peripheral blood. The chain combines TRBV5-6 with TRBJ1-1, with D uncertain. The sequence was obtained from a man between 65 and 79 years old with active or convalescent COVID-19. The CDR3 coding sequence is TGTGCCAGCAGCTACGGGATCTCGAACACTGAAGCTTTCTTT. It yields the protein CASSYGISNTEAFF.